This T cell receptor (beta chain) was recovered during a study of blood T cell repertoires in COVID-19. Overall study: Specimens from acute and convalescent COVID-19 originated in the United States, Italy and Spain.

This CDR3 has 14 amino acids. Germline V gene lookup returns CDR1 GTSNPN and CDR2 SVGIG (reference sequence). Trimming shortened V by 4 bases and J by 4 bases, and 14 bases separated the two germline ends. Original processing methods: Cell counts per sample came from amplifying reference gene primers. The protocol was immunoSEQ multiplex PCR, while the TCRdb copy is restricted to in-frame clones and leaves out a portion. That table furnishes V, J and clone size, whereas the DNA furnished D and trimming. The sample contains about 210,000 clones, 70% to 85% of which appear only once. The chain carries TRBV30 and TRBJ2-4; D call uncertain. The sequenced sample was peripheral blood. The clonotype originates from an elderly woman with COVID-19, enrolled during active disease. CDR3 region: CAWISWSWKNIQYF. The CDR3 region has the DNA TGTGCCTGGATTAGTTGGAGCTGGAAAAACATTCAGTACTTC.